What follows describes a single T cell receptor (beta chain). The CDR3 loop spans 15 amino acids. This sample is part of a study of blood T cell repertoires in COVID-19. Assay: immunoSEQ multiplex PCR; the TCRdb copy retains only in-frame clones and omits some. The sample carries over 200,000 clones, roughly 86% recorded once. The TCR comes from a woman in her sixties or seventies with acute or convalescent COVID-19. The chain is built from TRBV12-1 and TRBJ1-2. TRBV12-1 is tagged as a pseudogene. Sequenced material: peripheral blood. CDR3 coding DNA: TGTGCCAGCAGCCCGACTGGAGGAACGAACTATGGCTACACCTTC. Residues: CASSPTGGTNYGYTF.